One sample yielded the 30 T cell receptor beta chains listed below, sequenced in a study of T cell responses to AZD1222 COVID-19 vaccine. Clones were read by immunoSEQ multiplex PCR, and TCRdb kept only the in-frame ones, dropping some. The data show 140,000 to 150,000 clones, approximately 94% seen once. The source material was peripheral blood, sampled on day 0 of AZD1222 vaccination. These receptor sequences come from an adult in good health.

V gene TRBV6-5 combines with J gene TRBJ1-5; D unresolved. This CDR3 contains 16 residues. Trimming took off 0 bases at V and 0 bases at J, with 9 bases between the two ends. The germline CDR1 and CDR2 sequences are MNHEY and SVGAGI. CDR3 sequence reads: CASSYSGTDSNQPQHF. The DNA for the CDR3 is TGTGCCAGCAGTTACTCGGGCACCGATAGCAATCAGCCCCAGCATTTT.

The chain employs TRBV5-4 and TRBJ2-5; the D is unclear. The ends were cut back, 4 bases at V and 2 bases at J, with 9 bases in the middle. CDR1 is SGHNT and CDR2 is YYREEE in the germline V gene (reference sequence). This CDR3 is 13 amino acids long. The CDR3 is CASSPGPQETQYF. The CDR3 nucleotides read TGTGCCAGCAGCCCGGGCCCTCAAGAGACCCAGTACTTC.

The chain combines TRBV3-1 (or the pseudogene TRBV3-2) with TRBJ2-2; D is perhaps TRBD1 (5 bases). Trimming cost V 4 bases and J 4 bases, with 13 bases left between them. The germline V gene encodes CDR1 LGHDT and CDR2 YNNKEL (reference sequence). The CDR3 sequence is 15 residues long. In nucleotides, the CDR3 is TGTGCCAGCAGCCCCAGGGTTGACATCACCGGGGAGCTGTTTTTT. It encodes CASSPRVDITGELFF.

The rearrangement uses TRBV19 and TRBJ2-7, with TRBD2 matching 8 bases. With V trimmed by 5 bases and J by 7 bases, 7 bases remained unmatched. CDR1 and CDR2 (germline): LNHDA, SQIVND (reference sequence). The CDR3 has 13 amino acids. The CDR3 loop is CASSGSGTSEQYF. The CDR3 coding sequence is TGTGCCAGTAGTGGGTCCGGGACTAGTGAGCAGTACTTC. Together with reference TRBV19 and TRBJ2-7, the CDR3 gives the full variable domain: DGGITQSPKYLFRKEGQNVTLSCEQNLNHDAMYWYRQDPGQGLRLIYYSQIVNDFQKGDIAEGYSVSREKKESFPLTVTSAQKNPTAFYLCASSGSGTSEQYFGPGTRLTVT.

The rearrangement uses TRBV5-6 and TRBJ1-3; no definite D call. Germline V CDR1 and CDR2: SGHDT, YYEEEE. This CDR3 has 14 residues. V dropped 2 bases and J dropped 3 bases, with 9 bases sitting between them. CDR3: CASSFQTLGNTIYF. The DNA for the CDR3 is TGTGCCAGCAGCTTCCAAACACTTGGAAACACCATATATTTT.

The chain combines TRBV6-6 with TRBJ2-7, with D perhaps assigned TRBD1 or TRBD2 (6 bases each). The CDR3 contains 18 residues. Trimming pared 5 bases from V and 0 bases from J, leaving 23 bases between. Germline lookup yields CDR1 MNHNY and CDR2 SVGAGI (reference sequence). The CDR3: CASSLRRGGPEGSYEQYF. The CDR3 bases are TGTGCCAGCAGTCTCCGTCGAGGGGGGCCGGAAGGCTCCTACGAGCAGTACTTC.

In DNA form, the CDR3 reads TGTGCCAGCAGTGAAGATCGGGGGCGTAATTCACCCCTCCACTTT. Its protein is CASSEDRGRNSPLHF. The chain carries TRBV6-1 and TRBJ1-6, with D perhaps TRBD1 (6 bases). CDR3 length: 15 residues. Looked up from germline, CDR1 is MNHNS and CDR2 is SASEGT. The V end lost 1 base, the J end lost 6 bases, and 10 bases lay between the germline ends.

The rearrangement joins TRBV6-5 to TRBJ1-2; D is uncertain. The CDR3 has 14 amino acids. The germline V gene has CDR1 MNHEY and CDR2 SVGAGI. V shed 5 bases and J shed 11 bases, with 21 bases lying between them. The CDR3 DNA is TGTGCCAGCAGTCCTGCCGGGGAAGGTACCCGGTACACCTTC. It codes for CASSPAGEGTRYTF.

The genes are TRBV11-3 and TRBJ2-7; D might be TRBD1 (6 bases). Germline lookup yields CDR1 SGHNT and CDR2 YENEEA. The CDR3 runs 15 residues. Between the trimmed V and J ends, which lost 4 bases and 0 bases, there was a span of 13 bases. Here the CDR3 DNA reads TGTGCCAGCAGCTCCGGACAGCGTCCCTCCTACGAGCAGTACTTC. Translation gives CASSSGQRPSYEQYF. Combining the CDR3 with reference TRBV11-3 and TRBJ2-7 gives the whole variable domain EAGVVQSPRYKIIEKKQPVAFWCNPISGHNTLYWYLQNLGQGPELLIRYENEEAVDDSQLPKDRFSAERLKGVDSTLKIQPAELGDSAVYLCASSSGQRPSYEQYFGPGTRLTVT.

The chain has TRBV30 and TRBJ1-5; perhaps TRBD1 as D (6 bases). CDR1 and CDR2 from the germline V gene are GTSNPN and SVGIG (reference sequence). Trimming left V 4 bases short and J 5 bases short, with 15 bases between. The CDR3 runs 14 residues. CDR3 in DNA: TGTGCCTGGACGGAGGGGGGGACCCATCAGCCCCAGCATTTT. Encoded protein: CAWTEGGTHQPQHF.

The chain carries TRBV5-1 and TRBJ2-7; TRBD1 or TRBD2 may be the D gene (6 bases each). This CDR3 has 17 amino acids. The V gene lost 4 bases and the J gene lost 1 base, with 21 bases spanning the gap. Germline CDR1 SGHRS, CDR2 YFSETQ. DNA for the CDR3: TGCGCCAGCAGCCCTGGGGGCGTAACCGGAGGGTCCTACGAGCAGTACTTC. This encodes CASSPGGVTGGSYEQYF.

V gene TRBV7-9 combines with J gene TRBJ2-1, with D perhaps TRBD1 or TRBD2 (5 bases each). Germline loops: CDR1 SEHNR, CDR2 FQNEAQ (reference sequence). The CDR3 totals 17 residues. Trimming stripped 5 bases from V and 5 bases from J, with 22 bases between. The CDR3 is CASSQMGTRGKDNEQFF. CDR3 bases: TGTGCCAGCAGCCAAATGGGGACGAGGGGTAAGGACAATGAGCAGTTCTTC. Combining the CDR3 with reference TRBV7-9 and TRBJ2-1 gives the whole variable domain DTGVSQNPRHKITKRGQNVTFRCDPISEHNRLYWYRQTLGQGPEFLTYFQNEAQLEKSRLLSDRFSAERPKGSFSTLEIQRTEQGDSAMYLCASSQMGTRGKDNEQFFGPGTRLTVL.

The chain links TRBV6-6 to TRBJ2-3, with TRBD2 identical over 10 bases. The ends lost 4 bases at V and 6 bases at J; junction bases unmatched: 10. The CDR3 is 16 amino acids. Germline CDR1 and CDR2: MNHNY and SVGAGI (reference sequence). The CDR3 protein is CASSSLLAGNPDTQYF. The DNA for the CDR3 is TGTGCCAGCAGTTCCTTACTAGCGGGGAATCCGGATACGCAGTATTTT.

This chain links TRBV20-1 with TRBJ1-3, with D uncertain. V lost 3 bases, J lost 4 bases, and 7 bases lay in between. Germline loops: CDR1 DFQATT, CDR2 SNEGSKA (reference sequence). CDR3 length equals 12 residues. The CDR3 coding sequence is TGCAGTGCTAGTTCCGTCGGAAACACCATATATTTT. It encodes CSASSVGNTIYF.

The chain joins TRBV5-1 to TRBJ1-2; D is possibly TRBD1 (6 bases). Per germline, CDR1 SGHRS and CDR2 YFSETQ. This CDR3 contains 12 residues. Trimming removed 2 bases at V and 8 bases at J, with 10 bases between. The CDR3 nucleotides are TGCGCCAGCAGCTTCGCAGGGGAAGGCTACACCTTC. As protein: CASSFAGEGYTF.

The table lists this clone with a count of one. The chain links TRBV25-1 to TRBJ1-1; 8 positions match TRBD1. With 3 bases clipped from V and 11 bases from J, the junction kept 5 bases outside the gene matches. Germline V gene lookup returns CDR1 MGHDK and CDR2 SYGVNS. The CDR3 consists of 12 residues. As DNA, the CDR3 is TGTGCCAGCAGTGATGGCAGGGGGCGGGCTTTCTTT. This sequence encodes CASSDGRGRAFF.

This chain links TRBV19 with TRBJ1-1; the D gene is possibly TRBD1 (6 bases). CDR3 size: 15 residues. CDR1 LNHDA and CDR2 SQIVND come from the germline V gene (reference sequence). The ends were cut back, 1 base at V and 1 base at J, with 10 bases in the middle. The CDR3 DNA follows: TGTGCCAGTAGTATAGTAAGGACAGCGAACACTGAAGCTTTCTTT. Protein sequence: CASSIVRTANTEAFF.

V usage is TRBV20-1 and J usage is TRBJ1-1, with D maybe TRBD1 (5 bases). Germline lookup yields CDR1 DFQATT and CDR2 SNEGSKA (reference sequence). The CDR3 extends over 14 amino acids. With 3 bases removed from V and 2 bases from J, the gap between germline ends came to 13 bases. The CDR3 protein is CSASKRGINTEAFF. The CDR3 DNA reads TGCAGTGCTAGTAAAAGGGGTATTAACACTGAAGCTTTCTTT.

The chain uses TRBV6-5 and TRBJ2-7; D tentatively fits TRBD1 or TRBD2 (5 bases each). Germline CDR1 is MNHEY and CDR2 is SVGAGI. With 0 bases removed from V and 2 bases from J, the gap between germline ends came to 14 bases. This CDR3 comprises 16 residues. The DNA of the CDR3 is TGTGCCAGCAGTTACTCGGTGGGGGAGAGGCCCTACGAGCAGTACTTC. Protein product: CASSYSVGERPYEQYF.

J is TRBJ2-7 and V is TRBV7-8; D possibly matches TRBD1 or TRBD2 (6 bases each). V was pared by 10 bases and J by 0 bases, with 13 bases between. The CDR3 is made up of 13 amino acids. Germline CDR1 reads SGHVS; CDR2 reads FQNEAQ. The CDR3 reads CAIRGPSSYEQYF. As DNA, the CDR3 is TGTGCCATCCGGGGGCCCAGCTCCTACGAGCAGTACTTC.

The V gene is TRBV29-1, the J gene TRBJ2-1; D is possibly TRBD2 (5 bases). V was pared by 6 bases and J by 7 bases, with 10 bases between. Germline values: CDR1 SQVTM, CDR2 ANQGSEA. The CDR3 consists of 11 residues. The CDR3 DNA follows: TGCAGCGTGGCTCGGGGTAATGAGCAGTTCTTC. Encoded protein: CSVARGNEQFF.

The chain joins TRBV3-1 (or the pseudogene TRBV3-2) to TRBJ1-1; no clear D gene. The CDR3 contains 15 residues. Germline assignment: CDR1 LGHDT and CDR2 YNNKEL (reference sequence). V was clipped by 3 bases and J by 0 bases, with 11 bases between them. CDR3 nucleotides: TGTGCCAGCAGCCAGGGGTCCTCCCTGAACACTGAAGCTTTCTTT. Protein: CASSQGSSLNTEAFF.

The chain recombines TRBV4-1 with TRBJ1-4; D might be TRBD1 (6 bases). V was shortened by 1 base and J by 14 bases, with 11 bases between the two germline ends. Germline CDR1 MGHRA, CDR2 YSYEKL. The CDR3 runs to 12 residues. For the CDR3, the DNA is TGCGCCAGCAGCCAAGGGAACAGGGTCCTGTTTTTT. This gives the protein CASSQGNRVLFF.

The gene calls are TRBV5-1 and TRBJ2-7; the D call may be TRBD1 or TRBD2 (5 bases each). CDR1 SGHRS and CDR2 YFSETQ come from the germline V gene. Trimming removed 3 bases from V and 1 base from J, with 20 bases in between. The CDR3 has 17 residues. The DNA for the CDR3 is TGCGCCAGCAGCTCCCGGGGCCCCACGGTAGGATCCTACGAGCAGTACTTC. This codes for CASSSRGPTVGSYEQYF.

This rearrangement joins TRBV19 to TRBJ2-6, with 8 bases matching TRBD1. This CDR3 is 15 amino acids long. With V trimmed by 6 bases and J by 1 base, 2 bases remained unmatched. CDR1 and CDR2 from the germline V gene are LNHDA and SQIVND (reference sequence). The DNA for the CDR3 is TGTGCCAGTAGCGGACAGGGTTCTGGGGCCAACGTCCTGACTTTC. Its protein product is CASSGQGSGANVLTF.

The chain recombines TRBV29-1 with TRBJ1-1; D unresolved. Germline V CDR1 and CDR2: SQVTM, ANQGSEA. V lost 6 bases and J lost 1, with 12 bases in between. The CDR3 is 13 amino acids. For the CDR3, the DNA is TGCAGCGTCAGAAGGGAAGGGAACACTGAAGCTTTCTTT. The encoded protein is CSVRREGNTEAFF.

This chain uses TRBV10-1 with TRBJ2-7; the match to TRBD2 covers 7 bases. This CDR3 comprises 14 residues. With 3 bases clipped from V and 5 bases from J, the junction kept 7 bases outside the gene matches. CDR1 and CDR2 (germline): WNHNN, SYGVQD (reference sequence). CDR3 protein: CASSEVAGSDEQYF. The CDR3 coding sequence is TGCGCCAGCAGTGAAGTAGCGGGTAGCGACGAGCAGTACTTC.

The chain couples TRBV5-1 to TRBJ2-7; D remains ambiguous. Trimming shortened V by 0 bases and J by 5 bases, and 15 bases separated the two germline ends. CDR3 size: 15 residues. From germline, CDR1 is SGHRS and CDR2 YFSETQ. The CDR3 protein is CASSLGVRPWDEQYF. Here the CDR3 DNA reads TGCGCCAGCAGCTTGGGGGTCCGACCCTGGGACGAGCAGTACTTC. Full variable domain (rest looked up from reference TRBV5-1 and TRBJ2-7): KAGVTQTPRYLIKTRGQQVTLSCSPISGHRSVSWYQQTPGQGLQFLFEYFSETQRNKGNFPGRFSGRQFSNSRSEMNVSTLELGDSALYLCASSLGVRPWDEQYFGPGTRLTVT.

The chain couples TRBV6-5 to TRBJ1-5; D may be TRBD1 (6 bases). V lost 6 bases and J lost 1, with 10 bases in between. The CDR3 covers 14 residues. Per the germline V gene, CDR1 is MNHEY and CDR2 is SVGAGI. CDR3 coding DNA: TGTGCCAGCAGCCTACAGGGAAGCAATCAGCCCCAGCATTTT. This gives the protein CASSLQGSNQPQHF.

This chain links TRBV9 with TRBJ2-2, with no clear D. Trimming took off 2 bases at V and 6 bases at J, with 8 bases between the two ends. Looked up from germline, CDR1 is SGDLS and CDR2 is YYNGEE. The CDR3 loop spans 13 amino acids. In DNA form, the CDR3 reads TGTGCCAGCAGCGTCACGGCGGCCGGGGAGCTGTTTTTT. This codes for CASSVTAAGELFF.